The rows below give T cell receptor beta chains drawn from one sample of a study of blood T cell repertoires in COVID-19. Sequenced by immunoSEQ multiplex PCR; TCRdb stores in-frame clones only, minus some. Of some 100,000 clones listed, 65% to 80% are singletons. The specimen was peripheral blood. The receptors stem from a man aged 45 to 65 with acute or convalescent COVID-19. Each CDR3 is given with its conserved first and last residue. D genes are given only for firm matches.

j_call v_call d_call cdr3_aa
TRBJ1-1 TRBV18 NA CASSPGGNTEAFF
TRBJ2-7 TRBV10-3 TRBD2 CAISAGLAGGPGGEQYF
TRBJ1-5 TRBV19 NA CASRDSGKYTQPQHF
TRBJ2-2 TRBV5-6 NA CASSFTGLSVGELFF
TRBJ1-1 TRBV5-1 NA CASSFDSVNTEAFF
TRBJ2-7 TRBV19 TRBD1 CASSILTGTGAAEQYF
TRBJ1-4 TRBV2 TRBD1 CASNGQGLNEKLFF
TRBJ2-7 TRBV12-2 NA CASRARIWTGHYEQYF
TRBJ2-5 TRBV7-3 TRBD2 CASSSMGTSGGRQETQYF
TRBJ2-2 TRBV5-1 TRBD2 CASSPPLAGDTGELFF
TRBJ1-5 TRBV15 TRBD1 CATSRPGTGEYQPQHF
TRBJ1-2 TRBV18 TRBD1 CASSPPYDRGVYGYTF
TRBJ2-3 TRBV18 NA CATKPGTRGDTQYF
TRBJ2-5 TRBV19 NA CASRAVGGKETQYF
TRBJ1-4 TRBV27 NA CASSVDRLGEKLFF
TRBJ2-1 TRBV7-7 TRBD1 CASSLGTGIGNEQFF
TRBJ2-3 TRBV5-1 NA CASSPKGVGTDTQYF
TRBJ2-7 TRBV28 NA CASRDRFRTEQYF
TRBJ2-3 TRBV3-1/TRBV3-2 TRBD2 CASSLTSGAADTQYF
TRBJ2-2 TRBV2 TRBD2 CASSSAGGGTGELFF
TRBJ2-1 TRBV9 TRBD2 CASSVVAGGYNEQFF
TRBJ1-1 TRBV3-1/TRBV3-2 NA CASSQGGRTEAFF